The entry below gives a single T cell receptor (beta chain) sequence along with its context. This clonotype showed up just a few times. The antigen this receptor binds is unknown. One base away there is no much larger clone; base qualities are not given. This entry belongs to a study of identical twins (TCRdb year 2016). General notes on the study: To test whether fetal clonotypes persist, this study deep-sequenced TCR alpha and beta repertoires from monozygotic twins, from unrelated adults of various ages, and from cord blood. Replicate twin experiments were performed at different times using different library preparation protocols to rule out contamination.

Beyond this particular receptor, the publication reports: Invariant T cells such as MAIT and iNKT could partly confound zero-insertion analyses, though diverse VJ usage argued against this for most clonotypes. Compared with coincidental sharing between unrelated individuals, out-of-frame TCR alpha sequences shared between twins had an excess of sequences with low generation probability. Fewer insertions were carried by abundant cord blood beta clonotypes; a weaker similar trend was observed in young adult naive repertoires, while no such trend was observed in memory repertoires. Because the same donors could not be followed over many years, the conclusions depended on cross-sectional statistical analysis. Excess twin sharing in beta out-of-frame sequences was weaker because fewer shared sequences lowered the signal-to-noise ratio. Out-of-frame TCR alpha sharing in monozygotic twins was systematically underestimated by recombination models, whereas sharing between unrelated individuals was in agreement with the recombination models.

Libraries were prepared through 5' RACE. Sequencing instrument: Illumina HiSeq 2000. Template switching introduced a universal primer binding site; the final cDNA contained a unique molecular identifier, enabling accurate counting of TCR cDNA molecules. Specific primers in the conserved constant-segment region were used to synthesize first-strand cDNA for TCR alpha and beta chains. To control for contamination, every cDNA library was double barcoded, receiving both a SMART-Mk sample barcode and Illumina barcodes. TruSeq adapter sequences along with Illumina sample barcodes were introduced in two successive PCR steps. TCR alpha and beta cDNA libraries were sequenced on the Illumina HiSeq platform with custom primers. The paper's processing steps were these. MiGEC was used to process raw reads and extract unique molecular identifiers, and MiXCR was used to find CDR3 positions. For each individual, recombination models were inferred using an EM algorithm with the repgenHMM and IGoR tools. The tcR package in R was used for shared clonotype analysis, with sharing normalized by the product of cloneset sizes. Out-of-frame nonproductive sequences were analyzed to study raw recombination free of thymic and clonal selection effects. The raw public reads went through TCRdb reprocessing: fastp at Q25, MiXCR clone calling, in-frame beta chains kept. Every CDR3 protein is listed once, alongside the most common genes and DNA of its rows. TCRdb, not the original authors, processed these V and J calls. A total of 400,000 to 500,000 distinct CDR3 sequences appear in this sample, about 13% of them only once. The ten largest clones take up more than 0.8% of the sample.

Every donor was a healthy Caucasian. Three pairs of female monozygotic twins, all aged 18 to 29 years, were included in the twin cohort. CD4+ and CD8+ T cell populations were isolated with positive isolation kits from Invitrogen. The same sample was also studied in work on yellow fever vaccine responses in identical twins. The second publication reports: According to the authors, in identical twins the way T cells responded to vaccination appeared partly convergent and partly personalized. Focusing on identical twins, the study followed the T cell clones that responded to the vaccine, and did so with precision.

This receptor was obtained from a woman younger than 35 in good health. The sequencing sample was made of CD4+ T cells sorted from blood.

Read as DNA, the sequence is TGTGCCAGCAGCTTACCAGGGGCCGGCACCGGGGAGCTGTTTTTT. This sequence encodes CASSLPGAGTGELFF. The rearrangement joined TRBV13 to TRBJ2-2; the D region possibly corresponds to TRBD1 (6 bases align). The junction carries 11 bases between V and J, which are trimmed by 2 bases and 4 bases respectively. The CDR3, cysteine through phenylalanine, is 15 amino acids long. Of all the DNA, just the CDR3 is kept, 45 bases in frame from base 1. CDR1 and CDR2 are drawn from the germline V gene (reference sequence): PRHDT, FYEKMQ.